This passage covers 29 T cell receptor beta chains from one sample sequenced in a study of blood T cells in healthy people across ages. Using a J-beta primer mix together with a sample-barcoded 5' primer, a second PCR was run for roughly 7 to 12 cycles. TCRdb itself ran the 5' RACE reads through MiXCR, one entry per CDR3 protein. The repertoire consists of about 1,500,000 distinct CDR3 sequences, with 42% occurring once and the leading ten covering roughly 7.9%. The sequencing input was blood. These receptor sequences come from a woman aged 18-35 years in good health.

This clonotype has just a few counts. DNA of the CDR3: TGTGCCAGCAGCTTAGATAATCAGCGCTCCTACGAGCAGTACTTC. Encoded protein: CASSLDNQRSYEQYF. This chain links TRBV11-2 with TRBJ2-7; D gene ambiguous. Germline V gene lookup returns CDR1 SGHAT and CDR2 FQNNGV. The CDR3 is made up of 15 amino acids. V shed 0 bases and J shed 0 bases, with 9 bases lying between them.

The gene calls are TRBV7-2 and TRBJ2-5, with TRBD2 identical over 8 bases. CDR3 length: 16 amino acids. Germline loops: CDR1 SGHTA, CDR2 FQGNSA. V lost 4 bases to trimming and J lost 11 bases; unmatched junction nucleotides: 18. CDR3 nucleotide sequence: TGTGCCAGCAGCTCCGGACTAGCTTTGGCCTACAATGAGCAGTACTTC. It specifies CASSSGLALAYNEQYF.

This rearrangement joins TRBV6-6 to TRBJ2-5, with TRBD2 identical over 8 bases. The germline V gene encodes CDR1 MNHNY and CDR2 SVGAGI (reference sequence). V lost 9 bases and J lost 1; bases outside the gene matches: 7. The CDR3 has 14 amino acids. The CDR3 protein is CASLGAGGQETQYF. Here the CDR3 DNA reads TGTGCCAGTTTAGGGGCGGGGGGCCAAGAGACCCAGTACTTC.

This chain uses TRBV3-1 with TRBJ2-3; 10 nucleotides align to TRBD2. CDR1 and CDR2 from the germline V gene are LGHDT and YNNKEL (reference sequence). After removal of 0 bases from V and 6 bases from J, the junction contained 9 bases not matched to a gene. This CDR3 has 17 residues. For the CDR3, the DNA is TGTGCCAGCAGCCAAGATTCCTCTAGCGGGAGTATGGATACGCAGTATTTT. It codes for CASSQDSSSGSMDTQYF.

This clonotype was seen a handful of times. This rearrangement joins TRBV2 to TRBJ2-3; D gene uncertain. The CDR3 covers 16 residues. Trimming shortened V by 5 bases and J by 0 bases, and 15 bases separated the two germline ends. From germline, CDR1 is SNHLY and CDR2 FYNNEI. The chain's CDR3 is CASSQGYGTSTDTQYF. The CDR3 DNA sequence: TGTGCCAGCAGTCAAGGGTACGGAACCAGCACAGATACGCAGTATTTT.

This clonotype has only a few counts. The chain employs TRBV10-3 and TRBJ1-2; D is ambiguous. The V gene's germline CDR1 is ENHRY and CDR2 SYGVKD. CDR3 length: 14 residues. Trimming took 0 bases from V and 5 from J, leaving 10 bases between them. CDR3 bases: TGTGCCATCAGTGAGTCGTTAGGGAAGTATGGCTACACCTTC. As protein: CAISESLGKYGYTF.

This clonotype has just a few counts. V gene TRBV29-1 combines with J gene TRBJ2-3, with D maybe TRBD2 (7 bases). This CDR3 region has 17 residues. V lost 6 bases and J lost 0, with 22 bases in between. Germline V CDR1 and CDR2: SQVTM, ANQGSEA. The CDR3: CSVGQSSSGGSTDTQYF. DNA for the CDR3: TGCAGCGTAGGACAGAGCTCTAGCGGAGGCAGCACAGATACGCAGTATTTT.

This clonotype was observed a few times. V is TRBV6-2 or TRBV6-3 and J is TRBJ2-7; weak D call: TRBD2 (6 bases). The CDR3 contains 16 residues. Trimming stripped 2 bases from V and 3 bases from J, with 17 bases between. The germline V gene encodes CDR1 MNHEY and CDR2 SVGEGT. The CDR3 DNA sequence: TGTGCCAGCAGTTACGGGCAACATTGGAGGGGCTACGAGCAGTACTTC. The encoded protein is CASSYGQHWRGYEQYF.

V and J are TRBV5-1 and TRBJ2-1; D remains ambiguous. The CDR3 covers 15 residues. The V end lost 5 bases, the J end lost 0 bases, and 12 bases lay between the germline ends. Germline values: CDR1 SGHRS, CDR2 YFSETQ. CDR3 residues: CASRSLRSSYNEQFF. CDR3 DNA: TGCGCCAGCAGATCGTTGCGGAGCTCCTACAATGAGCAGTTCTTC.

This clonotype was picked up a small number of times. The chain uses TRBV4-1 and TRBJ2-1; perhaps D is TRBD1 or TRBD2 (5 bases each). Deletions cut 0 bases from V and 9 bases from J, with 18 bases between. The CDR3 is made up of 16 amino acids. The germline V gene encodes CDR1 MGHRA and CDR2 YSYEKL. The CDR3 is CASSQDESGPGAEQFF. The CDR3 nucleotides read TGCGCCAGCAGCCAAGATGAAAGCGGCCCTGGGGCTGAGCAGTTCTTC.

This chain uses TRBV5-1 with TRBJ2-1, with 8 positions matching TRBD1. With V trimmed by 4 bases and J by 0 bases, 9 bases remained unmatched. This CDR3 region has 17 residues. Germline CDR1 and CDR2: SGHRS and YFSETQ. The CDR3 DNA reads as TGCGCCAGCAGCCGGACAGGGATGGGACGCTCCTACAATGAGCAGTTCTTC. Translated, it gives CASSRTGMGRSYNEQFF.

The chain has TRBV4-1 and TRBJ2-2; D may be TRBD1 (6 bases). This CDR3 is built from 16 residues. The V end was cut by 0 bases, the J end by 7 bases, with 15 bases between. Germline CDR1 MGHRA, CDR2 YSYEKL. The CDR3 region has the DNA TGCGCCAGCAGCCAAGATTCCCACAGGGTGTACGGGGAGCTGTTTTTT. This gives the protein CASSQDSHRVYGELFF.

This chain connects TRBV30 to TRBJ1-1, with D possibly TRBD1 on 6 matching bases. This CDR3 has 14 amino acids. Trimming took off 3 bases at V and 4 bases at J, with 15 bases between the two ends. Germline CDR1 GTSNPN, CDR2 SVGIG (reference sequence). The CDR3 sequence is CAWSRGGRGTEAFF. The DNA for the CDR3 is TGTGCCTGGAGCCGAGGGGGGCGCGGCACTGAAGCTTTCTTT.

The chain has TRBV6-4 and TRBJ1-2; 8 bases line up with TRBD1. This CDR3 is 15 amino acids long. Germline CDR1 and CDR2: MRHNA and SNTAGT. Trimming cost V 2 bases and J 8 bases; bases outside gene matches: 10. The CDR3 nucleotides read TGTGCCAGCAGTGACCCGGGACAGGCCGGGAGGGGCTACACCTTC. As protein: CASSDPGQAGRGYTF.

The CDR3 here is CSARATGKVEQYF. The CDR3 nucleotides are TGCAGTGCTAGAGCCACCGGGAAGGTTGAGCAGTACTTC. This sequence joins TRBV20-1 and TRBJ2-7; TRBD2 might be the D (5 bases). V was trimmed by 1 base and J by 7 bases, leaving 14 bases between them. The CDR3 is made up of 13 amino acids. Germline V gives CDR1 DFQATT, CDR2 SNEGSKA (reference sequence).

This clonotype occurred many times. The CDR3 loop reads CASSPKRTDEQFF. The DNA for the CDR3 is TGTGCCAGCAGTCCCAAGAGGACGGATGAGCAGTTCTTC. The chain has TRBV6-2 or TRBV6-3 and TRBJ2-1; D call uncertain. Germline V lookup: CDR1 MNHEY, CDR2 SVGEGT. Deletions cut 5 bases from V and 8 bases from J, with 13 bases between. The CDR3 runs to 13 residues.

The chain uses TRBV29-1 and TRBJ2-3; D may be TRBD1 (5 bases). V was clipped by 7 bases and J by 7 bases, with 27 bases between them. CDR1 is SQVTM, CDR2 ANQGSEA, per germline. The CDR3 contains 16 residues. Here the CDR3 reads CSALNGYRSYGNTQYF. CDR3 nucleotide sequence: TGCAGCGCCTTGAACGGCTACAGGTCCTACGGCAATACGCAGTATTTT.

This clonotype turned up a few times. V and J are TRBV10-3 and TRBJ2-1, with D unresolved. CDR3 length: 13 residues. Germline values: CDR1 ENHRY, CDR2 SYGVKD. The V end lost 4 bases, the J end lost 7 bases, and 11 bases lay between the germline ends. The CDR3 DNA follows: TGTGCCATCAGTGGGGCTAGAGCAAATGAGCAGTTCTTC. This translates into CAISGARANEQFF.

This clonotype was seen a few times. The V and J genes are TRBV5-1 and TRBJ2-1; 8 bases are shared with TRBD1. V was clipped by 4 bases and J by 1 base; unmatched bases: 7. Germline V gives CDR1 SGHRS, CDR2 YFSETQ. The CDR3 covers 16 residues. The CDR3 here is CASSGGQVNSYNEQFF. The DNA for the CDR3 is TGCGCCAGCAGCGGGGGACAGGTAAATTCCTACAATGAGCAGTTCTTC.

This clonotype turned up a few times. This sequence joins TRBV6-5 and TRBJ2-2, with 10 bases that match TRBD2. The V gene's germline CDR1 is MNHEY and CDR2 SVGAGI. The CDR3 length is 16 residues. The V segment lost 2 bases and the J segment 4 bases; nucleotides outside the gene matches: 4. As DNA, the CDR3 is TGTGCCAGCAGTTACCCTAGCGGGGGCGGCACCGGGGAGCTGTTTTTT. Translated: CASSYPSGGGTGELFF.

This clonotype was counted a few times. This chain links TRBV14 with TRBJ1-1, with unresolved D. CDR1 and CDR2 (germline): SGHDN, FVKESK. V was trimmed by 2 bases and J by 7 bases, leaving 14 bases between them. This CDR3 is 14 amino acids long. In DNA form, the CDR3 reads TGTGCCAGCAGCCAAATCTCGCGGGTGGGTGAAGCTTTCTTT. This sequence encodes CASSQISRVGEAFF.

This clonotype was seen only a few times. The chain has TRBV20-1 and TRBJ2-3; D gene unclear. CDR1 and CDR2 from the germline V gene are DFQATT and SNEGSKA (reference sequence). The CDR3 length is 12 residues. V shed 1 base and J shed 5 bases, with 7 bases lying between them. CDR3 amino acids: CSARVKGDTQYF. The CDR3 nucleotides are TGCAGTGCTAGAGTCAAGGGAGATACGCAGTATTTT.

The CDR3 sequence is CASSLTAPGTSGRTDTQYF. CDR3 DNA: TGTGCCAGCAGCCTTACAGCCCCCGGGACTAGCGGGAGGACAGATACGCAGTATTTT. The gene calls are TRBV12-3 or TRBV12-4 and TRBJ2-3; 15 bases agree with TRBD2. J gave up 3 bases and V 6 bases, and 13 bases lay outside the gene matches. The CDR3 is 19 residues long.

This clonotype has more than one count but fewer than ten. This sequence joins TRBV12-3 or TRBV12-4 and TRBJ1-2; TRBD1 matches at 7 bases. V gave up 4 bases and J gave up 6 bases; unmatched junction bases: 8. The CDR3 is 14 amino acids. The chain's CDR3 is CASSSRQGTDGYTF. CDR3 nucleotides: TGTGCCAGCAGTTCTCGACAGGGCACGGATGGCTACACCTTC.

The CDR3 sequence: CASRATGNYGYTF. CDR3 coding DNA: TGTGCCAGCAGGGCAACAGGGAACTATGGCTACACCTTC. The chain uses TRBV7-9 and TRBJ1-2; D is possibly TRBD1 (6 bases). The CDR3 has 13 residues. Per the germline V gene, CDR1 is SEHNR and CDR2 is FQNEAQ (reference sequence). Trimming took 6 bases from V and 2 from J, leaving 10 bases between them.

This clonotype was detected ten times or more. The chain recombines TRBV5-1 with TRBJ2-3; D remains ambiguous. Germline V gene data show CDR1 as SGHRS and CDR2 as YFSETQ. CDR3 length: 16 residues. V lost 0 bases and J lost 6, with 17 bases in between. The CDR3 loop reads CASSLATIRNADTQYF. The CDR3 DNA follows: TGCGCCAGCAGCTTGGCCACCATACGGAACGCCGATACGCAGTATTTT.

The chain couples TRBV20-1 to TRBJ2-3; the D gene is possibly TRBD2 (6 bases). The CDR3 consists of 17 residues. Per the germline V gene, CDR1 is DFQATT and CDR2 is SNEGSKA (reference sequence). V was shortened by 1 base and J by 1 base, with 18 bases between the two germline ends. The CDR3, as DNA: TGCAGTGCTAGAGGGGCGGGGCACTTAACCGGCACAGATACGCAGTATTTT. Encoded protein: CSARGAGHLTGTDTQYF.

V is TRBV5-1 and J is TRBJ2-2, with TRBD1 matching over 7 bases. CDR1 and CDR2 (germline): SGHRS, YFSETQ. The CDR3 sequence is 16 residues long. Trimming took 1 base from V and 3 from J; bases not matched to a gene: 6. CDR3 residues: CASSLFCTGDTGELFF. CDR3 DNA sequence: TGCGCCAGCAGCTTGTTCTGCACAGGGGACACCGGGGAGCTGTTTTTT.

V usage is TRBV12-3 or TRBV12-4 and J usage is TRBJ1-2, with a possible D match to TRBD1 (6 bases). Deletions cut 1 base from V and 8 bases from J, with 8 bases between. The CDR3 runs to 12 residues. This CDR3 is CASSLEGEGYTF. In nucleotides, the CDR3 is TGTGCCAGCAGTTTAGAGGGGGAGGGCTACACCTTC.